This T cell receptor (beta chain) was found in a study of shared clonotypes between healthy human individuals. Sequenced by immunoSEQ multiplex PCR; TCRdb stores in-frame clones only, minus some. The table has around 320,000 clones, around 87% seen once. Trimming cost V 5 bases and J 5 bases, with 22 bases left between them. The CDR3 spans 16 residues. Germline CDR1 reads MNHEY; CDR2 reads SMNVEV (reference sequence). The J gene is TRBJ2-7, the V gene TRBV27; D assignment may be TRBD1 or TRBD2 (6 bases each). The sequencing sample was made of memory CD8+ T cells sorted from blood. Subset in this sample: CD45RO+ cells pooled with CCR7-negative TemRA cells. The TCR sequence derives from a man aged 18 to 29 in good health. The CDR3 spells CASSPLWGAGEDEQYF. The CDR3 coding sequence is TGTGCCAGCAGTCCCCTATGGGGGGCGGGCGAGGACGAGCAGTACTTC.